This T cell receptor (beta chain) comes out of a study of quantifying T cell responses using KT2 cells (dated by TCRdb to about 2017). About the full investigation: RNA was DNase-treated and reverse transcribed with TCR alpha and beta constant-region primers, mostly using SuperScript III. Under optimum conditions, the efficiency of the T4 ligation step was estimated to be more than 8.5%. To avoid over-amplification, PCR2 was carried out as a SYBR Green qPCR and halted once a predetermined fluorescence threshold was reached. Broader findings and caveats from the paper: At very high KT2 spike-in numbers, detection of KT2 sequences reached saturation. Even at the lowest spike-in tested, roughly one KT2 cell per 100,000 PBMC, KT2 sequences were still detected. No side-by-side comparison between this pipeline and other TCR sequencing techniques was included in the study. A linear scaling of KT2 alpha and beta sequence counts with input KT2 cell number was observed over several orders of magnitude.

The CDR3 contains 14 residues, cysteine and phenylalanine counted. The retained sequence is limited to the CDR3, 42 bases, with the frame set at the first base. CDR1 and CDR2, per the germline V gene (reference sequence), are DFQATT and SNEGSKA. The V end gives up 5 bases and the J end 5 bases, leaving 10 bases in the junction not matched to a gene. Known numbers of KT2, a T cell clone whose TCR had been sequenced previously, were spiked into unfractionated PBMC to test the sensitivity and accuracy of the pipeline. A range of KT2-to-PBMC ratios was set up by mixing KT2 cells into a fixed number of PBMC. Library preparation used UMI-ligation and nested PCR. Using T4 RNA ligase 1, a single-stranded oligonucleotide bearing the Illumina SP2 sequence plus a UMI was ligated onto the 3' end of the cDNA. PCR1 used 4 to 5 cycles (98 degrees C 15 s, 69 degrees C 30 s, 72 degrees C 40 s), and the beta primer was an equimolar mix of RC1.1 and RC1.2 that covered TRBC1 and TRBC2. Starting at PCR2, the TCR alpha and beta chains were handled separately, and sample indices and Illumina adaptors were added. The UMI, placed after an 8-base spacer, consisted of 12 random nucleotides arranged as two hexamers with a spacer between them. Libraries were sequenced on an Illumina MiSeq using v2 2x251 paired-end chemistry, with about 11 samples typically included per run. To boost diversity, each sequencing library was supplemented with PhiX DNA at about 5-8%. In the authors' own workflow: Raw reads were converted to FASTQ with bcl2fastq and were demultiplexed by dual indices with Demultiplexor. V and J genes were assigned by Decombinator through tag matching that permitted a single base-pair mismatch. Using UMIs, Collapsinator corrected both sequencing errors and the frequency errors that come from PCR heterogeneity. CDR3Translator converted Decombinator identifiers into nucleotide sequence, translated that sequence into amino acids, and extracted CDR3 based on C- and N-terminal motifs. Each distinct KT2 TCR was counted as a cluster of KT2 sequences sharing one unique molecular identifier. TCRdb cleaned the public reads at Q25 with fastp, built clones with MiXCR and kept in-frame beta chains. When rows share a CDR3 protein, they turn into one entry using the most common DNA and genes. These V and J calls are TCRdb output, not the study's own analysis. In this sample the table shows under 35,000 distinct CDR3 sequences, 9% to 12% of which occur a single time. Of the sample, 8.5% to 10% is held by the ten largest clones.

The table lists this clonotype with many counts. The antigen it recognizes is unknown. No qualities accompany the bases; no much larger clone lies one base away. The chain is assembled from TRBV20-1 and TRBJ2-7; 9 bases in between match TRBD2. This TCR came from a human donor. Material for sequencing was PBMCs spiked with cells of the T cell clone KT2. The CDR3 in this case is CSAYPGTSMNEQYF. In nucleotides, the sequence is TGCAGTGCTTACCCCGGGACTAGCATGAACGAGCAGTACTTC.